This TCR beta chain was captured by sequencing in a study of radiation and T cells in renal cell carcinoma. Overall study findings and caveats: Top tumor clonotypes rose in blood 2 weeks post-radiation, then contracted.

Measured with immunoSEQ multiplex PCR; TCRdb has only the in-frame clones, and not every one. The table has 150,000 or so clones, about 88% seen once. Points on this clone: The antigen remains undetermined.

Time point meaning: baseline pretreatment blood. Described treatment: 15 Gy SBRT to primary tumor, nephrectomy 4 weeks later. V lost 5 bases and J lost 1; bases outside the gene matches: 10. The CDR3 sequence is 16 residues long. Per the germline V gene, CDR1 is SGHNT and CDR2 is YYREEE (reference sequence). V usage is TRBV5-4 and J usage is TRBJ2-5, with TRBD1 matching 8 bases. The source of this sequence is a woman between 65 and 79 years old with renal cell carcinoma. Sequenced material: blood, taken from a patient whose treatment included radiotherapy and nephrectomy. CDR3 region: CASRRDGTGIQETQYF. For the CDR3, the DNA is TGTGCCAGCAGGAGGGACGGGACAGGTATCCAAGAGACCCAGTACTTC.